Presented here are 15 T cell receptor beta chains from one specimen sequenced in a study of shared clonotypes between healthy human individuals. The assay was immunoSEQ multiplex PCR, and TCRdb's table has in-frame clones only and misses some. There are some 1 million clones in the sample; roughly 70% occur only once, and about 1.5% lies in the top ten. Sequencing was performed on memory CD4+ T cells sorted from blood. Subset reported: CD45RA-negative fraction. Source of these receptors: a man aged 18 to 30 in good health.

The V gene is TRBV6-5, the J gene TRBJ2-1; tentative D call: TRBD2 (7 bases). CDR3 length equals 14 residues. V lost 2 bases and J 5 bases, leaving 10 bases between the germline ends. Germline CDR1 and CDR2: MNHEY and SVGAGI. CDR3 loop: CASSYEGGNNEQFF. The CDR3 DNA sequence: TGTGCCAGCAGTTACGAGGGGGGGAACAATGAGCAGTTCTTC.

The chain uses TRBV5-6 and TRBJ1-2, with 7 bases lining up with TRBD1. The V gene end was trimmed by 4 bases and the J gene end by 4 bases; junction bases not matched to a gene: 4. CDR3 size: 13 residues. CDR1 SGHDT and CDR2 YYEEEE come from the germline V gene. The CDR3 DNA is TGTGCCAGCAGCCGAGGACAGGTCTATGGCTACACCTTC. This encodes CASSRGQVYGYTF.

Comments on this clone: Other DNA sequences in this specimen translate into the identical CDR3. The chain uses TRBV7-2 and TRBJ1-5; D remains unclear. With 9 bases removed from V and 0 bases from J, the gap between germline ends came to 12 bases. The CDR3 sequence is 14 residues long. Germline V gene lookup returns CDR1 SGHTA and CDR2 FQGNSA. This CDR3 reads CASSTDSSNQPQHF. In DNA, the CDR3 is TGTGCCAGTTCGACGGATTCTAGCAATCAGCCCCAGCATTTT. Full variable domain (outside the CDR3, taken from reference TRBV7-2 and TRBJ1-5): GAGVSQSPSNKVTEKGKDVELRCDPISGHTALYWYRQSLGQGLEFLIYFQGNSAPDKSGLPSDRFSAERTGGSVSTLTIQRTQQEDSAVYLCASSTDSSNQPQHFGDGTRLSIL.

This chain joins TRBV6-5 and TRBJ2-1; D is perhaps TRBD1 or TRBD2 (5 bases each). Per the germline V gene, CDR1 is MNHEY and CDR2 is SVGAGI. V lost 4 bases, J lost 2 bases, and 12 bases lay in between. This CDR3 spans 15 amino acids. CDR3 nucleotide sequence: TGTGCCAGCAGTTGGGACGGAAAACCCTACAATGAGCAGTTCTTC. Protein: CASSWDGKPYNEQFF.

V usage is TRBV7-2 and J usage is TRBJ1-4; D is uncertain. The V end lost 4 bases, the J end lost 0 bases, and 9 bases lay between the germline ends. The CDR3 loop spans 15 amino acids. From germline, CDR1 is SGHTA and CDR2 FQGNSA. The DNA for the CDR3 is TGTGCCAGCAGCTACACCACCACAACTAATGAAAAACTGTTTTTT. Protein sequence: CASSYTTTTNEKLFF.

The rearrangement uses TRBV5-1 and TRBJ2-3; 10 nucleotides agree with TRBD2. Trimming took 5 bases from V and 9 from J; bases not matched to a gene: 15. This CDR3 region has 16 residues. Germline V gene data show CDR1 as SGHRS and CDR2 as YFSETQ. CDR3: CASRTGEAGGPQTQYF. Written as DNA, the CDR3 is TGCGCCAGCAGAACCGGGGAAGCGGGAGGGCCACAAACGCAGTATTTT.

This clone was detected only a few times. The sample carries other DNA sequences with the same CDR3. The CDR3 sequence: CASSPGTGGTYEQYF. As DNA, the CDR3 is TGTGCCAGCAGCCCTGGGACAGGGGGAACCTACGAGCAGTACTTC. The chain links TRBV11-2 to TRBJ2-7; 11 positions match TRBD1. This CDR3 is built from 15 residues. Germline CDR1 is SGHAT and CDR2 is FQNNGV. The V segment lost 5 bases and the J segment 2 bases; nucleotides outside the gene matches: 5.

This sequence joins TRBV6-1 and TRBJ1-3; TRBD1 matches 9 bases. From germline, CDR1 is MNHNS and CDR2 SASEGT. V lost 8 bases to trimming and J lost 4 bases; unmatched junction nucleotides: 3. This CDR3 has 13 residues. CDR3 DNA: TGTGCCAGCGGCGGGACAGGGGGAAACACCATATATTTT. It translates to CASGGTGGNTIYF.

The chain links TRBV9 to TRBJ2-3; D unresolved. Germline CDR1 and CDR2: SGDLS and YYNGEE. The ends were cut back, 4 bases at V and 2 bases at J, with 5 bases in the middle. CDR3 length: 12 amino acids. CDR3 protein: CASSPDTDTQYF. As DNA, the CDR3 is TGTGCCAGCAGCCCGGACACAGATACGCAGTATTTT.

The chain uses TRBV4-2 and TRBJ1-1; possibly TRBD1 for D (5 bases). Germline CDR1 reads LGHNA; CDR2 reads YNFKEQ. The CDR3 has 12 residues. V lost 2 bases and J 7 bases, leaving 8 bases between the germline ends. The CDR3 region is CASSQRGNEAFF. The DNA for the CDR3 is TGTGCCAGCAGCCAAAGGGGAAATGAAGCTTTCTTT.

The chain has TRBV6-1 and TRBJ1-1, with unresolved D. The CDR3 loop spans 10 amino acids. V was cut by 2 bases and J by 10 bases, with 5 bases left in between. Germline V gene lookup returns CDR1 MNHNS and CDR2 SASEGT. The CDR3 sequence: CASSEIRAFF. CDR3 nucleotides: TGTGCCAGCAGTGAAATAAGAGCTTTCTTT.

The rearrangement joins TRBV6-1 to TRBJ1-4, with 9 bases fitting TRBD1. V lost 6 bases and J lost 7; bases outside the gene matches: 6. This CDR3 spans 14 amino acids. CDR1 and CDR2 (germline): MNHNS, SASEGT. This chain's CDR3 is CASSAQGAGEKLFF. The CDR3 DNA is TGTGCCAGCAGCGCACAGGGGGCTGGTGAAAAACTGTTTTTT.

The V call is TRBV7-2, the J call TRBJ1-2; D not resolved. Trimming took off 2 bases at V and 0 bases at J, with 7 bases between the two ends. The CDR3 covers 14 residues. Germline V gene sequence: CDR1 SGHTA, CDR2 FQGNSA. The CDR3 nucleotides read TGTGCCAGCAGCTTAACGGCTACTAACTATGGCTACACCTTC. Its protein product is CASSLTATNYGYTF.

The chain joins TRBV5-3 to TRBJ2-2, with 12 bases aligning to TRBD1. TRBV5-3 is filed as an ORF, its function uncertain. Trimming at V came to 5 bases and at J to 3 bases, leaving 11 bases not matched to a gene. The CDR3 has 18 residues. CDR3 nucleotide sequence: TGTGCCAGAAGTCCCGGTAGGGACAGGGGGCCGGACACCGGGGAGCTGTTTTTT. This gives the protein CARSPGRDRGPDTGELFF.

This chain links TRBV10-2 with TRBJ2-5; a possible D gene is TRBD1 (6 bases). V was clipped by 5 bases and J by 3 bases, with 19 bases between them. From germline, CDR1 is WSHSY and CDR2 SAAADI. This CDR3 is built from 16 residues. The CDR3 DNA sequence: TGCGCCAGCAGTCGTCCAACAGGGTCGGTTGAAGAGACCCAGTACTTC. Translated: CASSRPTGSVEETQYF.